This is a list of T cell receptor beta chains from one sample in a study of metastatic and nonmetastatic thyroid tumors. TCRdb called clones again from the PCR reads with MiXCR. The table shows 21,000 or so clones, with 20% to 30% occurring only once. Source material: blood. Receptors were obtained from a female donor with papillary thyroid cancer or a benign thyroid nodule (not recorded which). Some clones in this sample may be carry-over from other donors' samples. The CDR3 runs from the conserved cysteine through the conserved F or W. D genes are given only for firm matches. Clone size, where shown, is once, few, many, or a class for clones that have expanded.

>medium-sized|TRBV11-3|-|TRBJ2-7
CASSQKQGWEQYF
TGTGCCAGCAGCCAAAAACAGGGTTGGGAGCAGTACTTC
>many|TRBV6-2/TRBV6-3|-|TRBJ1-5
CASSYSSSRSNQPQHF
TGTGCCAGCAGTTACTCGAGTAGCAGGTCCAATCAGCCCCAGCATTTT
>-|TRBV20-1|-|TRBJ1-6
CSAWTGGANNSPLHF
TGCAGTGCTTGGACGGGGGGCGCAAATAATTCACCCCTCCACTTT
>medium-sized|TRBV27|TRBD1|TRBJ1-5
CASSPNRRTGPGSQPQHF
TGTGCCAGCAGTCCCAACAGGAGGACAGGGCCCGGGAGCCAGCCCCAGCATTTT
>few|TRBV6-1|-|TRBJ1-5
CASSAHTNQPQHF
TGTGCCAGCAGCGCTCACACGAATCAGCCCCAGCATTTT
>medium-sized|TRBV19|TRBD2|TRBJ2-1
CASSPLLAGGTNEQFF
TGTGCCAGTAGTCCCCTTCTAGCGGGAGGCACCAATGAGCAGTTCTTC
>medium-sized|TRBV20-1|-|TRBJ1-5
CSANPPGVGHQPQHF
TGCAGTGCTAACCCTCCTGGGGTAGGGCATCAGCCCCAGCATTTT
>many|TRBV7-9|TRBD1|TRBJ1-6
CASSLEGTGYSPLHF
TGTGCCAGCAGCTTAGAAGGGACAGGGTATTCACCCCTCCACTTT
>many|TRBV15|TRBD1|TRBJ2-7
CATSRAPGQGAEQYF
TGTGCCACCAGCAGGGCCCCGGGACAGGGGGCCGAGCAGTACTTC
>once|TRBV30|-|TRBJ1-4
CAWSGGTREKLFF
TGTGCCTGGAGTGGGGGCACGCGAGAAAAACTGTTTTTT
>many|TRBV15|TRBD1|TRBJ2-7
CATSRGQIYEQYF
TGTGCCACCAGCAGGGGACAGATTTACGAGCAGTACTTC
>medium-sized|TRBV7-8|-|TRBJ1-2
CASSLLGPTYGYTF
TGTGCCAGCAGCTTACTTGGACCCACGTATGGCTACACCTTC
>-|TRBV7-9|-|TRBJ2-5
CASSLAVQETPYF
TGTGCCAGCAGCTTAGCGGTTCAAGAGACCCCCTACTTC
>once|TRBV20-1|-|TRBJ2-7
CRARDSRRAPDYEQYF
TGCAGAGCTAGAGATAGTAGACGGGCCCCCGACTACGAGCAGTACTTC
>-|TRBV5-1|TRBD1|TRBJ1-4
CASSLATSGTGDEKLFF
TGCGCCAGCAGCTTGGCGACGAGCGGGACAGGGGATGAAAAACTGTTTTTT
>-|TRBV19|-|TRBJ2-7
CASRKVGDTSYEQYF
TGTGCCAGTAGGAAAGTCGGGGACACCTCCTACGAGCAGTACTTC
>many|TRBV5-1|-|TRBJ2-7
CASSDDSRYEQYF
TGCGCCAGCAGCGACGACAGTCGCTACGAGCAGTACTTC
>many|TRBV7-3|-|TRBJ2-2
CASSLTGGAGELFF
TGTGCCAGCAGCTTAACAGGAGGCGCCGGGGAGCTGTTTTTT
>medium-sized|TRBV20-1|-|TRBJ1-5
CSVVGNQPQHF
TGCAGTGTTGTAGGCAATCAGCCCCAGCATTTT
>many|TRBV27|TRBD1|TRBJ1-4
CASSTQTGFHEKLFF
TGTGCCAGCAGTACCCAGACAGGGTTCCATGAAAAACTGTTTTTT
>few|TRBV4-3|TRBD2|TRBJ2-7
CASSQVLAESYEQYF
TGCGCCAGCAGCCAGGTTCTAGCGGAGTCCTACGAGCAGTACTTC
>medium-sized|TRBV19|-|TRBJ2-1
CASTKAASSNEQFF
TGTGCCAGCACGAAAGCGGCTAGTTCAAATGAGCAGTTCTTC
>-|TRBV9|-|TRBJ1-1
CASSVGVRTNTEAFF
TGTGCCAGCAGCGTAGGGGTCAGGACGAACACTGAAGCTTTCTTT
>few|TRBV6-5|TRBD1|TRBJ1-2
CASRGYIQGPSDYGYTF
TGTGCCAGCAGGGGATATATACAGGGGCCGTCCGACTATGGCTACACCTTC
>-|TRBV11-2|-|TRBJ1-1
CGSILQQGSSRTEAFF
TGTGGCAGCATCTTACAGCAGGGAAGTTCGCGTACTGAAGCTTTCTTT
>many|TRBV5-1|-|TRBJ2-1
CASSLDEARGEFF
TGCGCCAGCAGCTTGGACGAGGCCAGGGGGGAGTTCTTC
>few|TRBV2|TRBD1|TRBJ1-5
CASGEQGISDQPQHF
TGTGCCAGCGGGGAACAGGGGATTTCGGATCAGCCCCAGCATTTT
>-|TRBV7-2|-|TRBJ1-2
CASSLGRGNYGYTF
TGTGCCAGCAGCTTAGGGCGCGGGAACTATGGCTACACCTTC
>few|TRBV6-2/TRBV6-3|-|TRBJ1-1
CASIRLFGAINTEAFF
TGTGCCAGCATTCGCCTTTTCGGAGCTATTAACACTGAAGCTTTCTTT
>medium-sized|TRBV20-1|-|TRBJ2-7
CSARGPTRDFNYEQYF
TGCAGTGCTAGAGGCCCGACCCGGGACTTCAACTACGAGCAGTACTTC
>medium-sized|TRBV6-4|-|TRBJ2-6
CASSDDVSGANVLTF
TGTGCCAGCAGTGACGATGTCTCTGGGGCCAACGTCCTGACTTTC
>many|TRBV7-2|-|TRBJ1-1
CASSLSANTEAFF
TGTGCCAGCAGCTTATCGGCGAACACTGAAGCTTTCTTT
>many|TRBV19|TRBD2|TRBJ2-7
CASSITPVGTSGRLEPYEQYF
TGTGCCAGTAGCATAACTCCGGTGGGGACTAGCGGGAGGCTGGAGCCCTACGAGCAGTACTTC
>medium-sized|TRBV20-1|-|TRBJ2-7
CSARAPTETYEQYF
TGCAGTGCTAGAGCCCCGACAGAAACCTACGAGCAGTACTTC